In its sample, the clone carrying this T cell receptor (beta chain) was seen a few times. Its target is unknown. This record comes from a study of cytomegalovirus exposure and HLA in healthy donors. The PCR had 60 Vbeta and 13 Jbeta primers. Clones were sequenced by immunoSEQ multiplex PCR, and TCRdb holds only the in-frame ones, with some missing. Altogether approximately 240,000 clones are present, 77% being singletons, with the ten largest covering less than 3%. Study results and limitations: The study put 150 or so TCR beta chains on its list as cytomegalovirus-associated.

Deletions cut 2 bases from V and 4 bases from J, with 5 bases between. The CDR3 length is 12 residues. The germline V gene has CDR1 SNHLY and CDR2 FYNNEI. J is TRBJ1-2 and V is TRBV2; no firm D call. Sequencing was performed on PBMCs. This clonotype originated in a woman between 55 and 75 years old in good health and CMV-seropositive. For the CDR3, the DNA is TGTGCCAGCAGTGAAAACAGCTATGGCTACACCTTC. Its translation is CASSENSYGYTF.